A single sample is the source of the 31 T cell receptor beta chains below, sequenced in a study of HIV-infected patients and healthy controls. TCRdb ran MiXCR on the 5' RACE reads and lists one entry per CDR3 protein. The sample includes some 70,000 distinct CDR3 sequences, roughly a fifth seen only once; the top ten take around 1.4%. Sequenced material: CD4+ T cells from blood. The source of these receptors is a human donor in good health.

The V call is TRBV20-1, the J call TRBJ1-2; no clear D gene. Per germline, CDR1 DFQATT and CDR2 SNEGSKA (reference sequence). The V end lost 6 bases, the J end lost 5 bases, and 16 bases lay between the germline ends. This CDR3 spans 13 amino acids. The CDR3 DNA is TGCAGTGCGAAGGCAGGAGGTGTTTATGGCTACACCTTC. Protein sequence: CSAKAGGVYGYTF.

The chain links TRBV11-2 to TRBJ1-1; D ambiguous. Germline V gene data show CDR1 as SGHAT and CDR2 as FQNNGV. There are 14 residues in the CDR3. Between the trimmed V and J ends, which lost 5 bases and 11 bases, there was a span of 21 bases. DNA for the CDR3: TGTGCCAGCAGCCCCTCTCCCAGTCCTGAAGTCGCTTTCTTT. Its protein is CASSPSPSPEVAFF.

This clonotype was observed at least ten times. The genes are TRBV7-2 and TRBJ2-1, with no clear D. Germline V lookup: CDR1 SGHTA, CDR2 FQGNSA. This CDR3 is built from 17 residues. The germline V and J ends were trimmed by 2 bases and 7 bases, with 21 bases remaining between them. The CDR3 nucleotides are TGTGCCAGCAGCTTACCAAACCCCTTACGGATAGTGAATGAGCAGTTCTTC. It yields the protein CASSLPNPLRIVNEQFF.

In this sample, this clonotype turned up a few times. This chain joins TRBV5-1 and TRBJ2-4; 8 nucleotides match TRBD1. V was clipped by 0 bases and J by 7 bases; unmatched bases: 6. The CDR3 extends over 15 amino acids. CDR1 is SGHRS, CDR2 YFSETQ, per germline. The CDR3 loop is CASSLEDRGSNIQYF. CDR3 in DNA: TGCGCCAGCAGCTTGGAAGACAGGGGTTCGAACATTCAGTACTTC.

The CDR3, as DNA: TGTGCCAGCAGCTTATGGGGCAGAGAAGCTTTCTTT. Translation gives CASSLWGREAFF. The chain uses TRBV5-5 and TRBJ1-1; possible D gene TRBD1, 5 bases. This CDR3 has 12 residues. V was trimmed by 2 bases and J by 8 bases, leaving 10 bases between them. The V gene's germline CDR1 is SGHKS and CDR2 YYEKEE (reference sequence).

The V call is TRBV4-1, the J call TRBJ2-3; possibly TRBD1 for D (5 bases). This CDR3 comprises 17 residues. Germline V CDR1 and CDR2: MGHRA, YSYEKL. V lost 0 bases and J 3 bases, leaving 16 bases between the germline ends. Here the CDR3 reads CASSQDRRRERTDTQYF. The CDR3 DNA reads TGCGCCAGCAGCCAAGATAGGCGCAGGGAACGTACAGATACGCAGTATTTT.

This clonotype was observed at least ten times. CDR3 residues: CAISESGTGTAFF. In nucleotides, the CDR3 is TGTGCCATCAGTGAGTCGGGGACAGGGACAGCTTTCTTT. V usage is TRBV10-3 and J usage is TRBJ1-1; TRBD1 agrees at 9 bases. The V and J ends lost 0 bases and 10 bases, in that order; junction bases with no gene match: 3. Germline V CDR1 and CDR2: ENHRY, SYGVKD. The CDR3 contains 13 residues.

This clonotype was observed at least ten times. The chain couples TRBV6-2 or TRBV6-3 to TRBJ1-2, with D possibly being TRBD1 (5 bases). CDR3 length equals 13 residues. The V end was cut by 2 bases, the J end by 7 bases, with 11 bases between. Germline CDR1 is MNHEY and CDR2 is SVGEGT. CDR3 sequence: CASSYARVGGYTF. CDR3 nucleotides: TGTGCCAGCAGTTACGCCAGGGTTGGTGGCTACACCTTC.

This clonotype was recorded a few times. This rearrangement joins TRBV20-1 to TRBJ2-7; 10 positions agree with TRBD1. The germline CDR1 and CDR2 sequences are DFQATT and SNEGSKA (reference sequence). V lost 6 bases and J lost 5; bases outside the gene matches: 10. This CDR3 has 14 amino acids. The CDR3 loop reads CSAERTGGSNEQYF. The CDR3 region has the DNA TGCAGTGCGGAAAGGACAGGGGGGTCCAACGAGCAGTACTTC.

This clonotype occurred many times. The chain has TRBV29-1 and TRBJ1-1; D gene unclear. Germline CDR1 reads SQVTM; CDR2 reads ANQGSEA. V lost 5 bases to trimming and J lost 1 base, with 11 bases between them. This CDR3 comprises 13 residues. The chain's CDR3 is CSVLRQANTEAFF. The CDR3 DNA is TGCAGCGTTTTGCGTCAGGCGAACACTGAAGCTTTCTTT.

V is TRBV7-9 and J is TRBJ2-3; 9 bases are shared with TRBD2. Trimming took 5 bases from V and 4 from J; bases not matched to a gene: 4. The CDR3 sequence is 14 residues long. The V gene's germline CDR1 is SEHNR and CDR2 FQNEAQ (reference sequence). The CDR3 reads CASSPSGVSDTQYF. In nucleotides, the CDR3 is TGTGCCAGCAGCCCTAGCGGGGTCTCAGATACGCAGTATTTT.

V gene TRBV2 combines with J gene TRBJ2-1; tentative D call: TRBD1 (6 bases). Trimming took off 3 bases at V and 3 bases at J, with 9 bases between the two ends. Germline assignment: CDR1 SNHLY and CDR2 FYNNEI. This CDR3 comprises 14 residues. CDR3 bases: TGTGCCAGCAGTGAGCAGGGGATCTACAATGAGCAGTTCTTC. It specifies CASSEQGIYNEQFF.

Many counts were recorded for this clonotype. The gene calls are TRBV5-1 and TRBJ1-2, with D maybe TRBD1 (6 bases). Trimming removed 4 bases from V and 2 bases from J, with 18 bases in between. CDR1 SGHRS and CDR2 YFSETQ come from the germline V gene. The CDR3 loop spans 16 amino acids. The CDR3 nucleotides are TGCGCCAGCAGCCCAAGGGGGGCAGGCGGCAACTATGGCTACACCTTC. Encoded protein: CASSPRGAGGNYGYTF. Complete variable domain (other parts from reference TRBV5-1 and TRBJ1-2): KAGVTQTPRYLIKTRGQQVTLSCSPISGHRSVSWYQQTPGQGLQFLFEYFSETQRNKGNFPGRFSGRQFSNSRSEMNVSTLELGDSALYLCASSPRGAGGNYGYTFGSGTRLTVV.

The rearrangement joins TRBV2 to TRBJ2-5, with D perhaps TRBD1 or TRBD2 (5 bases each). The germline CDR1 and CDR2 sequences are SNHLY and FYNNEI. Between the trimmed V and J ends, which lost 3 bases and 2 bases, there was a span of 7 bases. The CDR3 sequence is 13 residues long. The CDR3 nucleotides read TGTGCCAGCAGTGAGGGGGTACAAGAGACCCAGTACTTC. It translates to CASSEGVQETQYF. The full variable domain, in which reference TRBV2 and TRBJ2-5 provide the parts outside the CDR3, is EPEVTQTPSHQVTQMGQEVILRCVPISNHLYFYWYRQILGQKVEFLVSFYNNEISEKSEIFDDQFSVERPDGSNFTLKIRSTKLEDSAMYFCASSEGVQETQYFGPGTRLLVL.

The sample holds many counts of this clonotype. The chain recombines TRBV9 with TRBJ1-3, with a tentative D call TRBD1 (5 bases). V was clipped by 4 bases and J by 1 base, with 15 bases between them. The CDR3 length is 16 residues. Germline V CDR1 and CDR2: SGDLS, YYNGEE. The DNA for the CDR3 is TGTGCCAGCAGCCCGCAACAGGACACATCTGGAAACACCATATATTTT. Protein product: CASSPQQDTSGNTIYF. Combining the CDR3 with reference TRBV9 and TRBJ1-3 gives the whole variable domain DSGVTQTPKHLITATGQRVTLRCSPRSGDLSVYWYQQSLDQGLQFLIQYYNGEERAKGNILERFSAQQFPDLHSELNLSSLELGDSALYFCASSPQQDTSGNTIYFGEGSWLTVV.

J is TRBJ2-5 and V is TRBV6-2 or TRBV6-3, with D uncertain. The V gene lost 2 bases and the J gene lost 4 bases, with 2 bases spanning the gap. The CDR3 extends over 11 amino acids. The V gene's germline CDR1 is MNHEY and CDR2 SVGEGT. The CDR3 spells CASSYRETQYF. The CDR3 region has the DNA TGTGCCAGCAGTTACAGAGAGACCCAGTACTTC.

This chain links TRBV11-3 with TRBJ2-3; D uncertain. The CDR3 loop spans 13 amino acids. Looked up from germline, CDR1 is SGHNT and CDR2 is YENEEA. The ends were cut back, 2 bases at V and 2 bases at J, with 5 bases in the middle. The CDR3 region is CASSLPLTDTQYF. DNA of the CDR3: TGTGCCAGCAGCTTACCCCTCACAGATACGCAGTATTTT.

This clonotype was seen repeatedly, ten times or more. This chain links TRBV20-1 with TRBJ2-4; either TRBD1 or TRBD2 may supply D (5 bases each). Germline V CDR1 and CDR2: DFQATT, SNEGSKA (reference sequence). The CDR3 consists of 13 residues. The germline V and J ends were trimmed by 0 bases and 6 bases, with 9 bases remaining between them. CDR3 region: CSARDDGGNIQYF. DNA for the CDR3: TGCAGTGCTAGAGATGATGGGGGAAACATTCAGTACTTC.

This clonotype was detected a few times. V usage is TRBV7-9 and J usage is TRBJ2-2, with TRBD2 identical over 11 bases. This CDR3 has 16 amino acids. Germline CDR1 reads SEHNR; CDR2 reads FQNEAQ (reference sequence). V was clipped by 4 bases and J by 4 bases; unmatched bases: 5. CDR3 amino acids: CASSSASGRSTGELFF. In nucleotides, the CDR3 is TGTGCCAGCAGCTCGGCTAGCGGGAGGTCCACCGGGGAGCTGTTTTTT.

Only a few counts were recorded for this clonotype. The chain combines TRBV6-2 or TRBV6-3 with TRBJ2-7, with a tentative D call TRBD1 (5 bases). The germline gives CDR1 MNHEY, CDR2 SVGEGT. V dropped 7 bases and J dropped 2 bases, with 21 bases sitting between them. There are 16 residues in the CDR3. CDR3 DNA: TGTGCCAGCAAAAATAACCAGGGCCCTCGTACCTACGAGCAGTACTTC. Translated, it gives CASKNNQGPRTYEQYF.

The chain is built from TRBV7-2 and TRBJ2-7; 10 bases fit TRBD1. The trim removed 5 bases at V and 2 bases at J, leaving 3 bases unmatched. This CDR3 has 14 amino acids. In germline, CDR1 is SGHTA, CDR2 FQGNSA. The CDR3 DNA sequence: TGTGCCAGCAGCCCGGGACAGGGGCCCTACGAGCAGTACTTC. Translating it yields CASSPGQGPYEQYF.

Ten or more counts support this clonotype. The chain couples TRBV7-9 to TRBJ1-1; tentatively, D is TRBD1 (6 bases). The CDR3 has 15 amino acids. Per germline, CDR1 SEHNR and CDR2 FQNEAQ (reference sequence). V was pared by 5 bases and J by 0 bases, with 13 bases between. CDR3: CASSPLGGLNTEAFF. The DNA for the CDR3 is TGTGCCAGCAGCCCCCTGGGGGGGCTGAACACTGAAGCTTTCTTT.

The chain employs TRBV27 and TRBJ2-1; 8 nucleotides agree with TRBD2. CDR3 length: 15 residues. From germline, CDR1 is MNHEY and CDR2 SMNVEV (reference sequence). Trimming took 5 bases from V and 10 from J; bases not matched to a gene: 13. The CDR3 region is CASSPGGGPLGEQFF. The CDR3 nucleotides are TGTGCCAGCAGTCCTGGCGGGGGGCCGCTAGGGGAGCAGTTCTTC.

Details on this clonotype: The junction shows a germline mismatch at one end, possibly a read error. The CDR3 bases are TGTGCCAGCAGTTATACCGGGACAGTGAACACTGAAGTTTTCTTT. It codes for CASSYTGTVNTEVFF. The J gene is TRBJ1-1, the V gene TRBV12-3 or TRBV12-4; 7 bases are shared with TRBD1. CDR3 length equals 15 residues.

Many counts were recorded for this clonotype. The CDR3 reads CASRDSMDRTFF. DNA for the CDR3: TGTGCCAGCAGAGATTCTATGGACAGGACGTTCTTC. The V call is TRBV2, the J call TRBJ2-1; 7 positions match TRBD1. The V segment lost 6 bases and the J segment 15 bases; nucleotides outside the gene matches: 11. Germline values: CDR1 SNHLY, CDR2 FYNNEI. CDR3 size: 12 residues.

This clonotype has more than one count but fewer than ten. The chain couples TRBV7-9 to TRBJ1-3; D call uncertain. CDR3 length equals 15 residues. Germline V gene data show CDR1 as SEHNR and CDR2 as FQNEAQ (reference sequence). Trimming took 7 bases from V and 0 from J, leaving 13 bases between them. This chain's CDR3 is CASTRGTNSGNTIYF. The CDR3 DNA sequence: TGTGCCAGCACTCGCGGCACAAACTCTGGAAACACCATATATTTT.

The rearrangement links TRBV20-1 to TRBJ2-7; D gene uncertain. The ends were cut back, 6 bases at V and 6 bases at J, with 9 bases in the middle. The CDR3 contains 10 residues. Germline V CDR1 and CDR2: DFQATT, SNEGSKA (reference sequence). CDR3 region: CSAHPPEQYF. CDR3 DNA sequence: TGCAGTGCCCACCCCCCCGAGCAGTACTTC.

The chain carries TRBV6-5 and TRBJ2-3, with D possibly TRBD2 on 6 matching bases. Trimming removed 0 bases at V and 0 bases at J, with 10 bases between. Germline V lookup: CDR1 MNHEY, CDR2 SVGAGI. CDR3 length: 16 residues. CDR3 amino acids: CASSYSPSVSTDTQYF. The CDR3 DNA follows: TGTGCCAGCAGTTACTCCCCTAGCGTAAGCACAGATACGCAGTATTTT.

This clonotype appeared many times. The rearrangement uses TRBV3-1 and TRBJ2-5, with no clear D. The V end was cut by 0 bases, the J end by 5 bases, with 16 bases between. The CDR3 runs 16 residues. Germline values: CDR1 LGHDT, CDR2 YNNKEL (reference sequence). The CDR3 nucleotides read TGTGCCAGCAGCCAAGATAGGGCCAGCTTTTCTGAGACCCAGTACTTC. This codes for CASSQDRASFSETQYF.

This sequence joins TRBV4-1 and TRBJ1-5; D is possibly TRBD1 (5 bases). With 1 base removed from V and 2 bases from J, the gap between germline ends came to 12 bases. Germline CDR1 MGHRA, CDR2 YSYEKL. The CDR3 sequence is 16 residues long. Written as DNA, the CDR3 is TGCGCCAGCAGCCAAGGGTTGGGCAGGGGCAATCAGCCCCAGCATTTT. Protein product: CASSQGLGRGNQPQHF.

The chain employs TRBV7-9 and TRBJ2-2, with TRBD1 matching 9 bases. Germline lookup yields CDR1 SEHNR and CDR2 FQNEAQ (reference sequence). Germline trimming cut 5 bases from V and 4 bases from J; bases unmatched to any gene: 14. This CDR3 spans 18 amino acids. The DNA for the CDR3 is TGTGCCAGCAGCACAAGGACAGGGGTTGGGACGAGCACCGGGGAGCTGTTTTTT. It codes for CASSTRTGVGTSTGELFF. The full variable domain, its missing parts supplied by reference TRBV7-9 and TRBJ2-2, is DTGVSQNPRHKITKRGQNVTFRCDPISEHNRLYWYRQTLGQGPEFLTYFQNEAQLEKSRLLSDRFSAERPKGSFSTLEIQRTEQGDSAMYLCASSTRTGVGTSTGELFFGEGSRLTVL.